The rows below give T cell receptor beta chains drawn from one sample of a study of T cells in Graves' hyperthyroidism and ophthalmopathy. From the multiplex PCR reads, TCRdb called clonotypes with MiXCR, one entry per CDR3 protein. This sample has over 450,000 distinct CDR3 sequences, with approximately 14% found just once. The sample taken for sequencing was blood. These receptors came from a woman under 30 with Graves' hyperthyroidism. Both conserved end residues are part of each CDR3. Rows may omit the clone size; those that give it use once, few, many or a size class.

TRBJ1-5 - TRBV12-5 CASGFGVTQPQHF
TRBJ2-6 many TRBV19 CASSLDRAGANVLTF
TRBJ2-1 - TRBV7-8 CATQFTSSSYNEQFF
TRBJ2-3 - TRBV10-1 CASSEGRLNTDTQYF
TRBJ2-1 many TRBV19 CASSISPAGSYEQFF
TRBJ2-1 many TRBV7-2 CASSLRADEQFF
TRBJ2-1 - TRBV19 CASTSAWGRINEQFF
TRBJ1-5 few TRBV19 CASSRGLSGQPQHF
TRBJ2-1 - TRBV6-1 CASSGLAGGLHEQFF
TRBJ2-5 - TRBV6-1 CASSEGVYRAQETQYF
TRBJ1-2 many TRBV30 CAWSGVYYGYTF
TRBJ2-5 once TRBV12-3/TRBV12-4 CASSFGLADPGTQYF
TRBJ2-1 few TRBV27 CASSGLAGLPAVSDEQFF
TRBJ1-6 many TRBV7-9 CASSFQRTGVNSPLHF
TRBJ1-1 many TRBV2 CASKDSGGAFF
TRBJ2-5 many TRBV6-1 CASSYHEETQYF
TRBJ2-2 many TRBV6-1 CASSLSVGGGAGELFF
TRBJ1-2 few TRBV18 CASSPPDHGYTF
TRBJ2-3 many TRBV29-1 CSARLAGGSDTQYF
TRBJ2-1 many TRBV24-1 CATSDRRPGQGMNEQFF
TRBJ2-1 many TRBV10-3 CAISESSLGLAGEQFF
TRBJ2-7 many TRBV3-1 CASSQGSGSYYEQYF
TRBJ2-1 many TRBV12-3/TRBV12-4 CASSPTSGRADDEQFF
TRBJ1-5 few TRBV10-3 CAISDRDVDNQPQHF
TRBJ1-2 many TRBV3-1 CASSQDHLGSSGYTF
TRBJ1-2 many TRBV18 CASSSGLERGYTF
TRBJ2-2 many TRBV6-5 CASSYGGLADSNTGELFF
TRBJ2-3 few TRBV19 CASNLSGRSVTNTQYF
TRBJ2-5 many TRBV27 CASSPDGRETQYF
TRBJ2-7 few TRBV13 CASSLGDGGGTYEQYF
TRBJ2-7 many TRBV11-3 CASSLLAGRYEQYF
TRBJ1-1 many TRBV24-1 CATSDSDRDTEAFF
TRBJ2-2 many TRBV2 CAISDGTPNTGELFF
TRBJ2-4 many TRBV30 CAWRGTVQNIQYF
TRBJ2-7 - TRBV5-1 CASSLETYEQYF
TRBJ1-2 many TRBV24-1 CATSVEGAYGYTF
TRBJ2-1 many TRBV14 CASSPRLRLAVYNEQFF
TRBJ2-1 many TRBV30 CAWSVSTGGYNEQFF
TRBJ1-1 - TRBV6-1 CASSEAGQNTEAFF
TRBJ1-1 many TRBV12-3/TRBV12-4 CASSQGLTTEAFF
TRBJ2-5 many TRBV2 CASSEGRDWETQYF
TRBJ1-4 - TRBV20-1 CGARGGAGYEKLFF
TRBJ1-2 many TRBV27 CASSLSIRVFSNGYTF
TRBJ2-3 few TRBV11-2 CASSLGYLAGVRTDTQYF
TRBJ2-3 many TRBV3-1 CASSQDRYSTDTQYF
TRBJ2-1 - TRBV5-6 CASTKTMGNEQFF
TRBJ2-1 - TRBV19 CASSISGGSGNEQFF
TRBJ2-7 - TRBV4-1 CASSQGPADDYEQYF
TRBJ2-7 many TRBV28 CASSPSGRDYEQYF
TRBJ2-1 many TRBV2 CASSPGHLNNEQFF
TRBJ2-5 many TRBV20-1 CSARRGRGTQYF
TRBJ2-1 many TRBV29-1 CSVEPRGLYNEQFF
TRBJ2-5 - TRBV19 CASSMAGVRQETQHF
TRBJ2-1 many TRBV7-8 CASSYPGGLSNEQFF
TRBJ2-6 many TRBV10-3 CAISEFSRAISGANVLTF
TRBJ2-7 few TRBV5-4 CASSSDARGYEQYF
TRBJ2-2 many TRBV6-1 CASMYGSSAGELFF
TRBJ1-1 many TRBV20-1 CSAKRTGGVREAFF
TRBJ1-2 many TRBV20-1 CSASRREHYGYTF
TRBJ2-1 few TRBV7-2 CASSLTPTSGSSYNEQFF